This TCR beta chain is drawn from a study of blood T cell repertoires in COVID-19. Looking at the study overall: COVID-19 samples, acute and convalescent, were from the United States, Italy and Spain. Sample material is recorded as cDNA or gDNA derived from T cells, B-cell-depleted T cells, or PBMCs.

The CDR3 consists of 17 residues. The trim removed 5 bases at V and 3 bases at J, leaving 13 bases unmatched. CDR1 and CDR2 (germline): SGHRS, YFSETQ. This table comes from immunoSEQ multiplex PCR, and its TCRdb copy is limited to in-frame clones, with some not included. The sample has about 310,000 clones, around 90% seen once; the top ten hold less than 3.5%. This receptor was obtained from a woman in her twenties or thirties with COVID-19, enrolled during active disease. The chain carries TRBV5-1 and TRBJ2-1, with TRBD1 matching 8 bases. The sample consisted of peripheral blood. The CDR3, as DNA: TGCGCCAGCAGATCATTTCCCCAGGGACAGGTCTACAATGAGCAGTTCTTC. It translates to CASRSFPQGQVYNEQFF.